This T cell receptor (beta chain) was captured by sequencing in a study of T-cell reconstitution after alpha-beta-depleted transplantation in children. General study results and limits: At one year after transplant, newly produced T cells mostly accounted for T-cell counts and diversity.

Germline assignment: CDR1 SQVTM and CDR2 ANQGSEA. The CDR3 has 16 amino acids. Trimming pared 1 base from V and 2 bases from J, leaving 15 bases between. TCRbeta library preparation incorporated unique molecular identifiers. TCRdb used MiXCR to reprocess the PCR reads, holding one entry per CDR3 protein. The sample lists 95,000 to 150,000 distinct CDR3 sequences, 20% to 25% occurring once. This clonotype occurred many times. Its antigen is currently unknown. The TCR was taken from a male patient aged 2-15 years who had a stem cell transplant for chronic granulomatous disease, so the T cells may come from the graft donor. This chain connects TRBV29-1 to TRBJ2-4, with a weak D call TRBD1 (5 bases). The sample was PBMCs, mostly from graft donor cells, taken 180 days after TCRalphabeta/CD19-depleted stem cell transplant. The CDR3 coding sequence is TGCAGCGTTGAAGGACAGCCGAACGGGTCCAAAAACATTCAGTACTTC. Protein sequence: CSVEGQPNGSKNIQYF.